The next 5 T cell receptor beta chains were all read from a single sample in a study of OX40 agonist ivuxolimab in advanced cancers. Sequencing was performed with immunoSEQ multiplex PCR; in TCRdb, only in-frame clones are kept and a portion is missing. Of around 77,000 clones in the sample, approximately 94% were seen once. The specimen comprised CD4+ or CD8+ T cells sorted from blood, sampled in a trial of the OX40 agonist ivuxolimab. The receptors stem from an adult with an advanced solid tumor such as melanoma, head and neck, liver or kidney cancer.

V and J are TRBV13 and TRBJ2-3, with TRBD2 identical over 7 bases. The CDR3 has 16 amino acids. Germline V gene sequence: CDR1 PRHDT, CDR2 FYEKMQ (reference sequence). Trimming removed 11 bases from V and 6 bases from J; junction bases left unmatched: 20. CDR3: CASRRAKAGTLDTQYF. In DNA form, the CDR3 reads TGTGCCTCACGAAGAGCAAAAGCGGGAACCCTGGATACGCAGTATTTT.

The rearrangement links TRBV6-6 to TRBJ1-4; D is ambiguous. The CDR3 extends over 13 amino acids. The germline CDR1 and CDR2 sequences are MNHNY and SVGAGI (reference sequence). Between the trimmed V and J ends, which lost 6 bases and 5 bases, there was a span of 10 bases. CDR3 amino acids: CASRRIGNEKLFF. Written as DNA, the CDR3 is TGTGCCAGCAGGAGAATAGGGAATGAAAAACTGTTTTTT.

The genes are TRBV28 and TRBJ1-4; D call uncertain. V shed 0 bases and J shed 5 bases, with 10 bases lying between them. CDR1 is MDHEN, CDR2 SYDVKM, per germline. The CDR3 loop spans 15 amino acids. The CDR3 reads CASSLWVQSNEKLFF. The DNA for the CDR3 is TGTGCCAGCAGTTTATGGGTTCAGTCAAATGAAAAACTGTTTTTT. The variable domain in full, with the rest retrieved from reference TRBV28 and TRBJ1-4, is DVKVTQSSRYLVKRTGEKVFLECVQDMDHENMFWYRQDPGLGLRLIYFSYDVKMKEKGDIPEGYSVSREKKERFSLILESASTNQTSMYLCASSLWVQSNEKLFFGSGTQLSVL.

This clone was detected only once. V is TRBV11-3 and J is TRBJ2-3, with 7 nucleotides matching TRBD2. The V segment lost 1 base and the J segment 4 bases; nucleotides outside the gene matches: 5. The CDR3 spans 15 residues. Germline values: CDR1 SGHNT, CDR2 YENEEA. The CDR3 protein is CASSLGSGEPDTQYF. In DNA form, the CDR3 reads TGTGCCAGCAGCTTAGGAAGCGGGGAACCAGATACGCAGTATTTT.

V and J are TRBV18 and TRBJ2-3; 9 nucleotides line up with TRBD1. The CDR3 has 18 residues. V trimming: 3 bases; J trimming: 6 bases; junction bases outside the gene matches: 16. Germline assignment: CDR1 KGHSH and CDR2 LQKENI. The CDR3 loop is CASSPGTGTGFPMDTQYF. As DNA, the CDR3 is TGTGCCAGCTCACCTGGAACCGGGACAGGGTTTCCCATGGATACGCAGTATTTT.